This T cell receptor (beta chain) was documented in a study of blood T cell repertoires in COVID-19. Study details: The United States, Italy and Spain supplied acute and convalescent COVID-19 samples. PBMCs, B-cell-depleted T cells, or T cells provided the cDNA or gDNA that made up the material.

Germline CDR1 is SGHAT and CDR2 is FQDESV (reference sequence). This CDR3 spans 16 amino acids. The trim removed 5 bases at V and 4 bases at J, leaving 8 bases unmatched. The authors' processing: Amplification of reference gene primers provided the estimated nucleated cell counts. Sequenced by immunoSEQ multiplex PCR; TCRdb stores in-frame clones only, minus some. V and J calls and clone size are given by that table; D and trimming were obtained from the DNA. The sample has some 89,000 clones, more than 65% seen once. Material for sequencing was peripheral blood. This chain connects TRBV11-1 to TRBJ1-4; 9 nucleotides match TRBD1. The sequence was obtained from a man between 65 and 80 years old with acute or convalescent COVID-19. The CDR3 loop reads CASSAGTGIFNEKLFF. The DNA of the CDR3 is TGTGCCAGCAGCGCCGGGACAGGGATCTTTAATGAAAAACTGTTTTTT. The full variable domain, in which reference TRBV11-1 and TRBJ1-4 provide the parts outside the CDR3, is EAEVAQSPRYKITEKSQAVAFWCDPISGHATLYWYRQILGQGPELLVQFQDESVVDDSQLPKDRFSAERLKGVDSTLKIQPAELGDSAMYLCASSAGTGIFNEKLFFGSGTQLSVL.